Each of the 25 T cell receptor beta chains below was sequenced from the same sample in a study of blood T cell repertoires in COVID-19. Using immunoSEQ multiplex PCR, the repertoire was profiled, and TCRdb retains in-frame clones only, with some absent. The sample lists hundreds of thousands of clones; roughly 84% were seen once. Sequencing input: peripheral blood. The receptors were sampled from a man aged 40-50 years with acute or convalescent COVID-19.

This chain links TRBV3-1 (or the pseudogene TRBV3-2) with TRBJ2-1; maybe TRBD2 (7 bases). Germline loops: CDR1 LGHDT, CDR2 YNNKEL (reference sequence). Trimming took 4 bases from V and 7 from J, leaving 23 bases between them. The CDR3 spans 17 residues. The CDR3 region has the DNA TGTGCCAGCAGCCCGGCCATTAGGGGGAGGGCTGGGAATGAGCAGTTCTTC. Its translation: CASSPAIRGRAGNEQFF.

The genes are TRBV7-9 and TRBJ2-7; 9 positions match TRBD2. The CDR3 contains 15 residues. The V gene end was trimmed by 2 bases and the J gene end by 2 bases; junction bases not matched to a gene: 4. Germline-derived CDR1 and CDR2 are SEHNR and FQNEAQ (reference sequence). The CDR3 DNA reads TGTGCCAGCAGCTTAATGGCGGGAGGGCCCTACGAGCAGTACTTC. Its translation: CASSLMAGGPYEQYF.

This clone is a singleton in its sample. V is TRBV19 and J is TRBJ2-7; D ambiguous. The ends were cut back, 1 base at V and 2 bases at J, with 6 bases in the middle. The length of the CDR3 is 13 residues. From germline, CDR1 is LNHDA and CDR2 SQIVND (reference sequence). The chain's CDR3 is CASSIGTAYEQYF. In DNA, the CDR3 is TGTGCCAGTAGTATAGGAACGGCCTACGAGCAGTACTTC.

The V and J genes are TRBV19 and TRBJ1-4; 7 positions match TRBD1. This CDR3 is 15 amino acids long. With V trimmed by 4 bases and J by 5 bases, 7 bases remained unmatched. CDR1 is LNHDA and CDR2 is SQIVND in the germline V gene (reference sequence). CDR3 loop: CASSNRGRVNEKLFF. The CDR3 DNA follows: TGTGCCAGTAGTAACAGGGGCCGCGTAAATGAAAAACTGTTTTTT. Together with reference TRBV19 and TRBJ1-4, the CDR3 gives the full variable domain: DGGITQSPKYLFRKEGQNVTLSCEQNLNHDAMYWYRQDPGQGLRLIYYSQIVNDFQKGDIAEGYSVSREKKESFPLTVTSAQKNPTAFYLCASSNRGRVNEKLFFGSGTQLSVL.

The DNA for the CDR3 is TGTGCCAGCAGCCATTCATACCGGGAGACCCAGTACTTC. This gives the protein CASSHSYRETQYF. J is TRBJ2-5 and V is TRBV3-1 (or the pseudogene TRBV3-2); no definite D call. Trimming stripped 3 bases from V and 5 bases from J, with 10 bases between. The CDR3 contains 13 residues. The germline V gene encodes CDR1 LGHDT and CDR2 YNNKEL (reference sequence).

This sequence joins TRBV19 and TRBJ2-7; TRBD2 is a possible D gene (5 bases). Trimming shortened V by 4 bases and J by 2 bases, and 6 bases separated the two germline ends. Germline V gives CDR1 LNHDA, CDR2 SQIVND (reference sequence). This CDR3 is 12 amino acids long. In DNA, the CDR3 is TGTGCCAGTAGTACGGGGACCTACGAGCAGTACTTC. Protein product: CASSTGTYEQYF.

The genes are TRBV5-1 and TRBJ2-3; 9 positions match TRBD2. The junction had 7 bases not matched to a gene; V was cut back by 4 bases and J by 1 base. CDR1 is SGHRS, CDR2 YFSETQ, per germline. This CDR3 is 16 amino acids long. The CDR3 spells CASSMTSGARTDTQYF. The CDR3, as DNA: TGCGCCAGCAGCATGACTAGCGGAGCCCGCACAGATACGCAGTATTTT.

V usage is TRBV7-9 and J usage is TRBJ2-2; 7 positions agree with TRBD2. This CDR3 is 13 amino acids long. Germline loops: CDR1 SEHNR, CDR2 FQNEAQ (reference sequence). V lost 7 bases, J lost 6 bases, and 5 bases stayed unmatched. CDR3 DNA: TGTGCCAGCACACCCGGGGGGTCCGGGGAGCTGTTTTTT. Translation gives CASTPGGSGELFF. Filled out from reference TRBV7-9 and TRBJ2-2, the complete variable domain reads DTGVSQNPRHKITKRGQNVTFRCDPISEHNRLYWYRQTLGQGPEFLTYFQNEAQLEKSRLLSDRFSAERPKGSFSTLEIQRTEQGDSAMYLCASTPGGSGELFFGEGSRLTVL.

V usage is TRBV20-1 and J usage is TRBJ1-6; D might be TRBD1 (6 bases). CDR3 length: 14 residues. Per the germline V gene, CDR1 is DFQATT and CDR2 is SNEGSKA (reference sequence). V shed 3 bases and J shed 10 bases, with 16 bases lying between them. The CDR3 bases are TGCAGTGCTAGTTTACAGGGTAACTTGTCACCCCTCCACTTT. It translates to CSASLQGNLSPLHF.

This rearrangement joins TRBV28 to TRBJ1-5; 8 nucleotides agree with TRBD1. The V gene's germline CDR1 is MDHEN and CDR2 SYDVKM. V was pared by 5 bases and J by 7 bases, with 7 bases of the junction left unmatched. CDR3 length: 14 amino acids. The CDR3 nucleotides are TGTGCCAGCAGTGGACAGGGTTTCGGCCAGCCCCAGCATTTT. It codes for CASSGQGFGQPQHF.

V usage is TRBV18 and J usage is TRBJ1-1, with TRBD1 identical over 7 bases. Germline assignment: CDR1 KGHSH and CDR2 LQKENI. The CDR3 is 16 residues long. Unmatched junction bases numbered 10, after V lost 5 bases and J lost 1 base. CDR3 bases: TGTGCCAGCTCAACGAGGGGAAGGGGGCCGAACACTGAAGCTTTCTTT. This translates into CASSTRGRGPNTEAFF.

This chain uses TRBV5-1 with TRBJ1-1; no firm D call. The V end lost 5 bases, the J end lost 1 base, and 9 bases lay between the germline ends. The CDR3 extends over 13 amino acids. Germline CDR1 and CDR2: SGHRS and YFSETQ. The CDR3 DNA reads as TGCGCCAGCAGGAACGGGAGGAACACTGAAGCTTTCTTT. Translated: CASRNGRNTEAFF.

In its sample, this clone was seen a few times. Within the sample, other DNA sequences also encode this same CDR3. This sequence joins TRBV4-1 and TRBJ1-1, with D perhaps matching TRBD1 (5 bases). Between the trimmed V and J ends, which lost 1 base and 1 base, there was a span of 7 bases. The germline V gene has CDR1 MGHRA and CDR2 YSYEKL. The length of the CDR3 is 14 residues. The CDR3 nucleotides read TGCGCCAGCAGCCAAGGGACAAGGAACACTGAAGCTTTCTTT. This sequence encodes CASSQGTRNTEAFF.

The chain recombines TRBV28 with TRBJ1-2, with a possible D match to TRBD1 (5 bases). With 4 bases removed from V and 1 base from J, the gap between germline ends came to 13 bases. The CDR3 covers 15 residues. Germline CDR1 and CDR2: MDHEN and SYDVKM. DNA for the CDR3: TGTGCCAGCAGTTCCGGACACAGCTTTAACTATGGCTACACCTTC. Its translation: CASSSGHSFNYGYTF.

J is TRBJ2-7 and V is TRBV20-1, with D perhaps matching TRBD1 (5 bases). The germline V gene has CDR1 DFQATT and CDR2 SNEGSKA (reference sequence). The V and J ends lost 3 bases and 3 bases respectively, with 12 bases between them. CDR3 size: 13 residues. Here the CDR3 DNA reads TGCAGTGCTAGTAAGGGGCTAAGCTACGAGCAGTACTTC. It yields the protein CSASKGLSYEQYF.

CDR3 sequence reads: CASTPTRRTYEQYF. The CDR3 DNA reads TGTGCCAGCACCCCGACTAGGCGAACTTACGAGCAGTACTTC. The chain couples TRBV28 to TRBJ2-7; tentatively, D is TRBD2 (6 bases). The CDR3 spans 14 residues. V was pared by 7 bases and J by 4 bases, with 17 bases between. Germline lookup yields CDR1 MDHEN and CDR2 SYDVKM. The full variable domain, rest sourced from reference TRBV28 and TRBJ2-7, is DVKVTQSSRYLVKRTGEKVFLECVQDMDHENMFWYRQDPGLGLRLIYFSYDVKMKEKGDIPEGYSVSREKKERFSLILESASTNQTSMYLCASTPTRRTYEQYFGPGTRLTVT.

This clone was seen more than once but under ten times. The chain recombines TRBV7-9 with TRBJ2-7; 7 bases are a match to TRBD1. The germline V gene has CDR1 SEHNR and CDR2 FQNEAQ (reference sequence). This CDR3 has 13 residues. V lost 5 bases, J lost 6 bases, and 7 bases stayed unmatched. CDR3 loop: CASSTQGVGEQYF. The CDR3 DNA reads as TGTGCCAGCAGCACCCAGGGGGTAGGCGAGCAGTACTTC.

This clone was recorded only once. V and J are TRBV7-6 and TRBJ1-1; D ambiguous. V lost 5 bases and J 3 bases, leaving 16 bases between the germline ends. Germline V gene sequence: CDR1 SGHVS, CDR2 FNYEAQ. The length of the CDR3 is 15 residues. The CDR3 loop is CASSPYSGRDTEAFF. Here the CDR3 DNA reads TGTGCCAGCAGCCCCTATTCCGGGCGGGACACTGAAGCTTTCTTT.

The chain uses TRBV27 and TRBJ2-5; 11 bases are shared with TRBD2. The CDR3 has 18 residues. CDR1 is MNHEY, CDR2 SMNVEV, per germline (reference sequence). V lost 3 bases, J lost 5 bases, and 14 bases stayed unmatched. CDR3 residues: CASSFRLAGGGRGETQYF. The CDR3 bases are TGTGCCAGCAGTTTCCGGCTAGCGGGAGGTGGAAGAGGGGAGACCCAGTACTTC.

The chain carries TRBV11-2 and TRBJ2-5; a possible D gene is TRBD2 (5 bases). Trimming took 1 base from V and 5 from J, leaving 11 bases between them. This CDR3 is 14 amino acids long. Germline assignment: CDR1 SGHAT and CDR2 FQNNGV. The CDR3 loop reads CASSLAEGRETQYF. DNA for the CDR3: TGTGCCAGCAGCTTAGCCGAGGGCCGCGAGACCCAGTACTTC. The variable domain in full, with the rest retrieved from reference TRBV11-2 and TRBJ2-5, is EAGVAQSPRYKIIEKRQSVAFWCNPISGHATLYWYQQILGQGPKLLIQFQNNGVVDDSQLPKDRFSAERLKGVDSTLKIQPAKLEDSAVYLCASSLAEGRETQYFGPGTRLLVL.

The chain links TRBV19 to TRBJ2-5; TRBD2 is a possible D gene (6 bases). V was clipped by 3 bases and J by 0 bases, with 8 bases between them. CDR3 length: 14 residues. Germline V CDR1 and CDR2: LNHDA, SQIVND (reference sequence). The CDR3 sequence is CASSMTRYQETQYF. The CDR3 DNA sequence: TGTGCCAGTAGTATGACTAGGTACCAAGAGACCCAGTACTTC.

The V call is TRBV4-1, the J call TRBJ2-3; possibly TRBD2 for D (5 bases). This CDR3 comprises 16 residues. V lost 4 bases to trimming and J lost 5 bases, with 19 bases between them. From germline, CDR1 is MGHRA and CDR2 YSYEKL. The CDR3 coding sequence is TGCGCCAGCAGCCCCCGAGGGTCTAGAGGAGGAGATACGCAGTATTTT. This encodes CASSPRGSRGGDTQYF.

The chain uses TRBV29-1 and TRBJ1-2, with 10 bases lining up with TRBD1. The CDR3 spans 15 residues. The J segment lost 0 bases and the V segment lost 7 bases, leaving 8 bases of the junction unmatched. From germline, CDR1 is SQVTM and CDR2 ANQGSEA. CDR3 region: CSAGTGERANYGYTF. CDR3 in DNA: TGCAGCGCCGGGACAGGGGAAAGAGCTAACTATGGCTACACCTTC.

The chain combines TRBV19 with TRBJ2-1, with 11 bases matching TRBD2. Losses at the gene ends were 5 bases for V and 5 bases for J; bases not matched to a gene: 8. Per the germline V gene, CDR1 is LNHDA and CDR2 is SQIVND (reference sequence). The CDR3 covers 16 residues. The CDR3 loop is CASSFRGLAVDNEQFF. The CDR3 bases are TGTGCCAGTAGTTTCCGGGGACTAGCGGTCGACAATGAGCAGTTCTTC.

This clone was picked up many times. The chain combines TRBV6-2 or TRBV6-3 with TRBJ2-7; D is perhaps TRBD1 (6 bases). The V and J ends lost 6 bases and 2 bases respectively, with 8 bases between them. The CDR3 length is 12 residues. Germline V gives CDR1 MNHEY, CDR2 SVGEGT. CDR3 sequence: CASSDRTYEQYF. CDR3 sequence (DNA): TGTGCCAGCAGCGACAGGACCTACGAGCAGTACTTC.